This TCR beta chain comes out of a study of T cells in Graves' hyperthyroidism and ophthalmopathy. RNA transcripts yielded amplified TCR beta CDR3 regions. The HTBI set primed first-round TCR CDR3 RT-PCR. One entry per CDR3 protein results from TCRdb running MiXCR on the multiplex PCR reads. The table shows 250,000 or so distinct CDR3 sequences, with roughly 15% occurring only once. As regards this clonotype: What it recognizes is unknown.

Findings and limits, study-wide: Blood also held most thyroid clonotypes expanded beyond 0.001.

The clonotype comes from a woman aged 40 to 50 with Graves' hyperthyroidism that later progressed to Graves' ophthalmopathy. What was sequenced was blood.

The CDR3 nucleotides are TGTGCCAGCAGTGTTTGGCAGAACACTGAAGCTTTCTTT. Translating gives CASSVWQNTEAFF. V gene TRBV6-2 or TRBV6-3 combines with J gene TRBJ1-1, with D uncertain. V lost 5 bases, J lost 1 base, and 8 bases lay in between. The CDR3 totals 13 residues. Germline CDR1 and CDR2: MNHEY and SVGEGT.